This T cell receptor beta chain derives from a study of blood T cell repertoires in COVID-19. Whole-study context: Both acute and convalescent COVID-19 samples were obtained from the United States, Italy and Spain. PBMCs, B-cell-depleted T cells, or T cells provided the cDNA or gDNA that made up the material.

In germline, CDR1 is SGHTA, CDR2 FQGNSA. V was shortened by 5 bases and J by 6 bases, with 14 bases between the two germline ends. The CDR3 has 14 amino acids. Researchers sorted participants into cohorts using their self-reported clinical history. Sequencing used immunoSEQ multiplex PCR; TCRdb keeps in-frame clones, though not all of them. The sample contains some 300,000 clones, roughly 90% of which appear only once. The chain recombines TRBV7-2 with TRBJ1-5, with D maybe TRBD1 (6 bases). This receptor was taken from a woman aged 45-65 years who had been exposed to COVID-19. Specimen: PBMCs or T cells enriched from blood (not recorded which). CDR3 in amino acids: CASSPQGAVQPQHF. The CDR3 nucleotides read TGTGCCAGCAGCCCACAGGGAGCTGTTCAGCCCCAGCATTTT.